This T cell receptor beta chain emerged from a study of shared clonotypes between healthy human individuals. General study results and limits: Clonotype sharing across a handful of donors was observed for around 5% of naive CD4 clonotypes. Generation probabilities were higher for clonotypes shared across all four sorted-subset donors than for unshared ones.

As for this clone: Its antigen is not known.

The CDR3 spans 17 residues. CDR1 and CDR2 (germline): PRHDT, FYEKMQ (reference sequence). The J segment lost 6 bases and the V segment lost 7 bases, leaving 16 bases of the junction unmatched. Naive CD8 cells were CD45RO-negative, positively selected for CCR7, excluding terminally differentiated effector memory CD45RA+ cells. Clones were sequenced by immunoSEQ multiplex PCR, and TCRdb holds only the in-frame ones, with some missing. The sample shows around 2.1 million clones, more than 85% of them seen only once. The source is a man aged 18 to 29 in good health. Some clones in this sample may be carry-over from other donors' samples. The gene calls are TRBV13 and TRBJ1-4, with TRBD1 identical over 8 bases. The sample comprised naive CD8+ T cells from PBMCs. CDR3 sequence reads: CASTARGLDRGHEKLFF. The CDR3 DNA sequence: TGTGCCAGCACCGCACGAGGTCTCGACAGGGGACATGAAAAACTGTTTTTT.